Shown below are 6 T cell receptor beta chains from a single sample sequenced in a study of T cell responses to AZD1222 COVID-19 vaccine. Data came from immunoSEQ multiplex PCR; TCRdb stores just in-frame clones and leaves some out. The sample holds about 110,000 clones, approximately 94% seen once. The source was peripheral blood, collected 28 days after the second AZD1222 dose. These receptors were taken from an adult who received the AZD1222 COVID-19 vaccine.

V and J are TRBV18 and TRBJ1-1; tentative D call: TRBD1 (5 bases). Germline V gives CDR1 KGHSH, CDR2 LQKENI. The CDR3 sequence is 13 residues long. The V and J ends lost 3 bases and 3 bases respectively, with 8 bases between them. CDR3 residues: CASSPGGDTEAFF. DNA for the CDR3: TGTGCCAGCTCACCCGGGGGGGACACTGAAGCTTTCTTT. Full variable domain (remainder filled in from reference TRBV18 and TRBJ1-1): NAGVMQNPRHLVRRRGQEARLRCSPMKGHSHVYWYRQLPEEGLKFMVYLQKENIIDESGMPKERFSAEFPKEGPSILRIQQVVRGDSAAYFCASSPGGDTEAFFGQGTRLTVV.

The sample holds a few counts of this clone. This chain connects TRBV12-3 or TRBV12-4 to TRBJ1-6; D is ambiguous. The ends were cut back, 9 bases at V and 7 bases at J, with 13 bases in the middle. The CDR3 consists of 13 residues. The CDR3 loop is CASHGRPNSPLHF. Written as DNA, the CDR3 is TGTGCCAGTCACGGACGGCCGAATTCACCCCTCCACTTT.

This chain uses TRBV5-5 with TRBJ2-6; D may be TRBD2 (6 bases). Trimming stripped 0 bases from V and 1 base from J, with 8 bases between. This CDR3 has 16 amino acids. CDR1 is SGHKS and CDR2 is YYEKEE in the germline V gene (reference sequence). CDR3 sequence reads: CASSLAGGSGANVLTF. DNA for the CDR3: TGTGCCAGCAGCTTGGCCGGAGGGTCTGGGGCCAACGTCCTGACTTTC.

This chain connects TRBV11-2 to TRBJ1-2; D is undetermined. The CDR3 is 14 residues long. Trimming left V 4 bases short and J 5 bases short, with 14 bases between. Germline V gene lookup returns CDR1 SGHAT and CDR2 FQNNGV. CDR3 coding DNA: TGTGCCAGCAGCTCCGGGGTTCTGCATTATGGCTACACCTTC. This gives the protein CASSSGVLHYGYTF.

The chain joins TRBV7-6 to TRBJ1-1; no firm D call. With 5 bases removed from V and 6 bases from J, the gap between germline ends came to 25 bases. The CDR3 covers 17 residues. From germline, CDR1 is SGHVS and CDR2 FNYEAQ. The DNA for the CDR3 is TGTGCCAGCAGCCACCAATTCCGGGGTCCCCAGTACGCTGAAGCTTTCTTT. This sequence encodes CASSHQFRGPQYAEAFF. Combining the CDR3 with reference TRBV7-6 and TRBJ1-1 gives the whole variable domain GAGVSQSPRYKVTKRGQDVALRCDPISGHVSLYWYRQALGQGPEFLTYFNYEAQQDKSGLPNDRFSAERPEGSISTLTIQRTEQRDSAMYRCASSHQFRGPQYAEAFFGQGTRLTVV.

V and J are TRBV11-2 and TRBJ2-2; no definite D call. Germline V gene data show CDR1 as SGHAT and CDR2 as FQNNGV. With 5 bases removed from V and 6 bases from J, the gap between germline ends came to 7 bases. CDR3 length: 12 amino acids. The CDR3 nucleotides are TGTGCCAGCAGCCCATGGCCCGGGGAGCTGTTTTTT. This sequence encodes CASSPWPGELFF.